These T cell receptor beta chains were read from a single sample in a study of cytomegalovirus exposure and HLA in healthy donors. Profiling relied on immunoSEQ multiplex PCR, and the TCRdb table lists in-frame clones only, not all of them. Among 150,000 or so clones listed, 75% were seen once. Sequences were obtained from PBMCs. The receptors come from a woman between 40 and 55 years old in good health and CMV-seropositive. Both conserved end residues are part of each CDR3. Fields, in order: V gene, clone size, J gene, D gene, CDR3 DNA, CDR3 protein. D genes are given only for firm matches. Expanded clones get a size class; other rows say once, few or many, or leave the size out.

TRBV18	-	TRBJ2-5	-	TGTGCCAGCTCGTCTCAAGAGACCCAGTACTTC	CASSSQETQYF
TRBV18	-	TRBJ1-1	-	TGTGCCAGCTCACCTAGTGCCGTGAGCACTGAAGCTTTCTTT	CASSPSAVSTEAFF
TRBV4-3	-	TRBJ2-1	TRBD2	TGCGCCAGCAGCCAAGACAATAGGGACTACTACAATGAGCAGTTCTTC	CASSQDNRDYYNEQFF
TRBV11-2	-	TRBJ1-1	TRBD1	TGTGCCAGCAGCTTGTTGGACAGGGTCCGCATGAACACTGAAGCTTTCTTT	CASSLLDRVRMNTEAFF
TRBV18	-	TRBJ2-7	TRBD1	TGTGCCAGCTCACCACCGGACAGGGGCACCCACGAGCAGTACTTC	CASSPPDRGTHEQYF
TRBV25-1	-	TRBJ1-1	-	TGTGCCAGCAGACCAGGGTATAACACTGAAGCTTTCTTT	CASRPGYNTEAFF
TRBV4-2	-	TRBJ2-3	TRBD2	TGTGCCAGCAGCCAAGAAGGAACTAGCGCATCAGATACGCAGTATTTT	CASSQEGTSASDTQYF
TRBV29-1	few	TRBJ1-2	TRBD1	TGCAGCGTAGTGGACAGGGGCTATGGCTACACCTTC	CSVVDRGYGYTF
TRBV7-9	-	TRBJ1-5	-	TGTGCCAGCAGCTCTAAGGGAGGGAGCAATCAGCCCCAGCATTTT	CASSSKGGSNQPQHF
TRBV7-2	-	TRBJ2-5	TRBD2	TGTGCCAGCAGCTTAGATAGGGGAGGGACGACCCAGTACTTC	CASSLDRGGTTQYF
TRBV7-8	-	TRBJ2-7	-	TGTGCCAGCAGCTTCGCGAGTATAAACGAGCAGTACTTC	CASSFASINEQYF
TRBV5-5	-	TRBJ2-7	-	TGTGCCAGCAGCTTTAGCGCAACCTACGAGCAGTACTTC	CASSFSATYEQYF
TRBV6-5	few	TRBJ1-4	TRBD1	TGTGCCACCGGACAGGGTTCTAATGAAAAACTGTTTTTT	CATGQGSNEKLFF
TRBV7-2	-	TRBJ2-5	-	TGTGCCAGCAGCTTAGGGCCCGCGGGACAACAGGGGCAGTACTTC	CASSLGPAGQQGQYF
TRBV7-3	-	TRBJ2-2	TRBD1	TGTGCCAGCAGCCCACACTGGACAGGGACCGGGGAGCTGTTTTTT	CASSPHWTGTGELFF
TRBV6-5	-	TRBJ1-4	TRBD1	TGTGCCAGCAGCCAAGACAGGGGGCGAAATGAAAAACTGTTTTTT	CASSQDRGRNEKLFF
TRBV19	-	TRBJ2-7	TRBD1	TGTGCCAGTAGTATCACGGGACAGGGGTTCTACGAGCAGTACTTC	CASSITGQGFYEQYF
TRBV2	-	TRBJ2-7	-	TGTGCCAGCATCCGGGGGGCCAACGAGCAGTACTTC	CASIRGANEQYF
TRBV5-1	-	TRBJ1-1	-	TGCGCCAGCAGGGCGCGGGCAGATAATATGAACACTGAAGCTTTCTTT	CASRARADNMNTEAFF
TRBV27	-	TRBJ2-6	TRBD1	TGTGCCAGCAGTCCCTGGACAGGGAATGGGGCCAACGTCCTGACTTTC	CASSPWTGNGANVLTF
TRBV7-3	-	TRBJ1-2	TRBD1	TGTGCCAGCAGCTCGGACCGGACAGGCTATGGCTACACCTTC	CASSSDRTGYGYTF
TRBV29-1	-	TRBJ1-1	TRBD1	TGCAGCGTTGAGGGACAGGGCAGAGGCACTGAAGCTTTCTTT	CSVEGQGRGTEAFF
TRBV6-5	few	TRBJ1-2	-	TGTGCCAGCATGGCAGGCGGGGCGTACTATGGCTACACCTTC	CASMAGGAYYGYTF
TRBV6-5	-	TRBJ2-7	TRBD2	TGTGCCAGCAGGGGCGGGAGCTCCTACGAGCAGTACTTC	CASRGGSSYEQYF
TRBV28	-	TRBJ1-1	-	TGTGCCAGCAGTTTCCCCCCCATGAACACTGAAGCTTTCTTT	CASSFPPMNTEAFF
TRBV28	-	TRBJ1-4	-	TGTGCCAGCAGCTCGACGGAGCGAGCTGAAAAACTGTTTTTT	CASSSTERAEKLFF
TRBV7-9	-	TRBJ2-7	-	TGTGCCAGCAGCTTAGTTGCATTCGGCTACGAGCAGTACTTC	CASSLVAFGYEQYF
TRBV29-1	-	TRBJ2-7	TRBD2	TGCAGCGTGAGGACTAGCGGTTCCTACGAGCAGTACTTC	CSVRTSGSYEQYF
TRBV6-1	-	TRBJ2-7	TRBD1	TGTGCCAGCGGTCTGGACAGGGTGACCGAGCAGTACTTC	CASGLDRVTEQYF
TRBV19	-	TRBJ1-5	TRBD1	TGTGCCAGTAGTATAGCGGTGGGACAGGGCCCCAATCAGCCCCAGCATTTT	CASSIAVGQGPNQPQHF
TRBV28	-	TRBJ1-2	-	TGTGCCAGCAGTTTCGACTCCAGGGATCGTGGCTACACCTTC	CASSFDSRDRGYTF
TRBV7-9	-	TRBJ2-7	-	TGTGCCAGCAGCCCCCGACTGTCCTCCTACGAGCAGTACTTC	CASSPRLSSYEQYF
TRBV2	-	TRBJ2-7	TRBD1	TGTGCCAGCAGTGATGGACAGGGGAACTACGAGCAGTACTTC	CASSDGQGNYEQYF
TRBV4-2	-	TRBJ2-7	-	TGTGCCAGCAGCCAAGCGGGATTTGGGGCCTACGAGCAGTACTTC	CASSQAGFGAYEQYF
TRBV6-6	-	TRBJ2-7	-	TGTGCCAGCAGTTACTCGATGGGCCCTACCTACGAGCAGTACTTC	CASSYSMGPTYEQYF
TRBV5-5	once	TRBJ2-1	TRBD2	TGTGCCAGCAGCTTGTCTAGCGGGAGCCACAATGAGCAGTTCTTC	CASSLSSGSHNEQFF
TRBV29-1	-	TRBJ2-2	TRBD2	TGCAGCGCCGCTGTAGCGGGAGTTCCCGGGGAGCTGTTTTTT	CSAAVAGVPGELFF
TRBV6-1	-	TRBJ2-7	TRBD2	TGTGCCAGCAGTGCTATAGCGGGAGTTGCCTACGAGCAGTACTTC	CASSAIAGVAYEQYF
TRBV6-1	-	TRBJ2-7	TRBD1	TGTGCCAGCAGTGACCCCACCACAGGGGCCCCTAAGGAGCAGTACTTC	CASSDPTTGAPKEQYF
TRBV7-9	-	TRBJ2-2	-	TGTTCCAGCAGCCCGCGCGCTGGAGGGGCTGGGAACACCGGGGAGCTGTTTTTT	CSSSPRAGGAGNTGELFF
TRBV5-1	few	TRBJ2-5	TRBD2	TGCGCCAGCAGCTCGGGACTAGCGGGAGAGACCCAGTACTTC	CASSSGLAGETQYF
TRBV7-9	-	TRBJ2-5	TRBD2	TGTGCCAGCGGACCGACTTGGGACTACAAAGAGACCCAGTACTTC	CASGPTWDYKETQYF
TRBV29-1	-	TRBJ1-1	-	TGCAGCGTTTCCCTGAACGGAGGGAACACTGAAGCTTTCTTC	CSVSLNGGNTEAFF
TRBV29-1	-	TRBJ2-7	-	TGCAGCGTTGGGGCCGGAGGTGGTGGCTACGAGCAGTACTTC	CSVGAGGGGYEQYF
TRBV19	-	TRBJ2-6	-	TGTGCCAGTAGTAAACCAGGGGTCAGCTCTGGGGCCAACGTCCTGACTTTC	CASSKPGVSSGANVLTF
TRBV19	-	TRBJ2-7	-	TGTGCCAGTAGCCAACGAGGGCTTGCGGACGAGCAGTACTTC	CASSQRGLADEQYF
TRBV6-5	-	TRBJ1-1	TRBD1	TGTGCCAGCAGTCCCGGACAGGGGGCGAACACTGAAGCTTTCTTT	CASSPGQGANTEAFF
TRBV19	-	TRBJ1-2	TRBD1	TGTGCCAGTAGGCCGACAGGGACTAACTATGGCTACACCTTC	CASRPTGTNYGYTF
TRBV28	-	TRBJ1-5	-	TGTGCCAGCAGTTGGGGTTCGGGGAAAAATCAGCCCCAGCATTTT	CASSWGSGKNQPQHF
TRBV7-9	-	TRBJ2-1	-	TGTGCCAGCAGCTTAAGTGAAAGGGGAGGCTACAATGAGCAGTTCTTC	CASSLSERGGYNEQFF
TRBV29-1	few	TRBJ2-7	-	TGCAGCGTTGAAGTTGGGGGCGGGGGCTTAGACGAGCAGTACTTC	CSVEVGGGGLDEQYF
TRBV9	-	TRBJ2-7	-	TGTGCCAGCAGCGTAAGTGGGGATGGGAGAAGGTCCGAGCAGTACTTC	CASSVSGDGRRSEQYF
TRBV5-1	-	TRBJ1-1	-	TGCGCCAGCAGCTTGGACGGGATGAACACTGAAGCTTTCTTT	CASSLDGMNTEAFF
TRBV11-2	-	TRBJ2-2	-	TGTGCCAGCAGCATCCGGGACTGGTTCACCGGGGAGCTGTTTTTT	CASSIRDWFTGELFF
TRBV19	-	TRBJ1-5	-	TGTGCCAGTAGTATATGGTTCAGTCGAAAGAATCAGCCCCAGCATTTT	CASSIWFSRKNQPQHF
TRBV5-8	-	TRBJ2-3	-	TGTGCCAGCAGCCTCACTAGAAGGGATACGCAGTATTTT	CASSLTRRDTQYF
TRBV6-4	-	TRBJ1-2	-	TGTGCCAGCAGTGACTCAGAGGGGGGGAATGGCTACACCTTC	CASSDSEGGNGYTF
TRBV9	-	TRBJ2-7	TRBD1	TGTGCCAGCAGCGCAGGAATTGGGGACAGCTACGAGCAGTACTTC	CASSAGIGDSYEQYF